This paragraph reports one T cell receptor beta chain. Antigen: not known. This sample stems from a study of T-cell memory formation after mild COVID-19. The V and J ends lost 3 bases and 7 bases, in that order; junction bases with no gene match: 12. CDR1 and CDR2 (germline): LGHDT, YNNKEL (reference sequence). This CDR3 has 16 residues. The study, taken as a whole, reports: Pre-infection memory already had some responding clones, implying cross-reactive memory joined. Shrinking CD4+ clones resided mostly in CM and EM, and CD8+ ones in EMRA.

Constant-segment primers served in 5'RACE that generated TCR alpha and TCR beta cDNA libraries bearing sample barcodes and UMIs. TCRdb re-derived calls from the 5' RACE reads in MiXCR, one entry per CDR3 protein. The sample includes around 510,000 distinct CDR3 sequences, about a fifth seen only once; the top ten take about 8.2%. Source material: PBMCs or a T cell subset sorted from them (not recorded which). The chain recombines TRBV3-1 with TRBJ2-3; 8 bases are shared with TRBD2. The receptor comes from an adult woman who had mild COVID-19 (a few samples of this study predate the infection). Cell type and time point are not known. The CDR3 loop reads CASSHPATSERNTQYF. Written as DNA, the CDR3 is TGTGCCAGCAGCCATCCCGCGACTAGCGAGAGGAATACGCAGTATTTT.